This TCR beta chain comes out of a study of blood T cell repertoires in COVID-19. Study as a whole: Both acute and convalescent COVID-19 samples were obtained from the United States, Italy and Spain. Sources were T cells, B-cell-depleted T cells, or PBMCs; the material itself was cDNA or gDNA.

Germline-derived CDR1 and CDR2 are MNHEY and SVGEGT. Trimming removed 6 bases from V and 2 bases from J, with 14 bases in between. This CDR3 contains 15 residues. In the source study's methods: Reference gene primer amplification in the assay estimated nucleated cell counts. Assay used: immunoSEQ multiplex PCR; TCRdb lists only in-frame clones, some missing. V and J calls and clone size are given by that table; D and trimming were obtained from the DNA. Of 88,000 or so clones in the sample, 75% to 90% were seen once. The sequencing input was peripheral blood. The chain joins TRBV6-2 or TRBV6-3 to TRBJ1-5; D uncertain. The receptor's source is a man aged 55 to 69 with acute or convalescent COVID-19. CDR3 loop: CASSRPSTGNQPQHF. CDR3 coding DNA: TGTGCCAGCAGCCGCCCCTCTACCGGCAATCAGCCCCAGCATTTT.